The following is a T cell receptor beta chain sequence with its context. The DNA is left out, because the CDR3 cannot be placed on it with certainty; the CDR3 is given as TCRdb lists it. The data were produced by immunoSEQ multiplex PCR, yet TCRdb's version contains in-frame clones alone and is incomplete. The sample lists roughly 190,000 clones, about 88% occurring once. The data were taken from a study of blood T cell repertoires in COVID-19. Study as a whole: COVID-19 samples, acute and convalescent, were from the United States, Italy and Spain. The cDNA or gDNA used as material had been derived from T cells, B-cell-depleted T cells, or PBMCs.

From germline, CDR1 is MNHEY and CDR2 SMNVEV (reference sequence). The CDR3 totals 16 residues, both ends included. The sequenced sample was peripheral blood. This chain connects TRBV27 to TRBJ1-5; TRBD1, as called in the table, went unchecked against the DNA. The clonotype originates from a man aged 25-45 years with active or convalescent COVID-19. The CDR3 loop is CASSSSAGVFNQPQHF.